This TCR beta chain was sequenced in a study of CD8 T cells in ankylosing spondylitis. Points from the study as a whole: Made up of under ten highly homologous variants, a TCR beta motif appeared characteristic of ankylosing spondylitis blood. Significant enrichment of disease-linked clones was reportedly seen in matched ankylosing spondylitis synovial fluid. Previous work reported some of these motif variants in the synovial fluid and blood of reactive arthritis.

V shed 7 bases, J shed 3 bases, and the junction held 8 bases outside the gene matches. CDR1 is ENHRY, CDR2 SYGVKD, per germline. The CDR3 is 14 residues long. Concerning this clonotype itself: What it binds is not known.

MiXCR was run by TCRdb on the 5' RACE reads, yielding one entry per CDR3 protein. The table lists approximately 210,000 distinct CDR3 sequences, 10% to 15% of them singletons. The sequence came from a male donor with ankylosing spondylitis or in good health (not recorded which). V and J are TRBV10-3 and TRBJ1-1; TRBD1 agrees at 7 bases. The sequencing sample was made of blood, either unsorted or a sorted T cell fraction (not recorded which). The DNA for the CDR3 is TGTGCCATCACCCCGACAGGGATGGACACTGAAGCTTTCTTT. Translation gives CAITPTGMDTEAFF.